This T cell receptor (beta chain) was obtained from a study of blood T cells in healthy people across ages. Each donor was a healthy Caucasian individual from Russia, aged about 6 to 95. With V trimmed by 0 bases and J by 10 bases, 6 bases remained unmatched. The CDR3 consists of 16 residues. Germline assignment: CDR1 LGHNA and CDR2 YSLEER. Combining a sample-barcoded 5' primer with a J-beta primer mix, a second PCR ran for roughly 7 to 12 cycles. In TCRdb, the 5' RACE reads were re-called with MiXCR into one record per CDR3 protein. The top ten clones hold around 23% of a sample with approximately 1,700,000 distinct CDR3 sequences, roughly 43% of them seen once.

The V gene is TRBV4-3, the J gene TRBJ2-1, with 13 bases identical to TRBD2. Sequences were obtained from blood. The receptor comes from a human donor in good health. This CDR3 reads CASSQDWTSGGDEQFF. The CDR3 DNA is TGCGCCAGCAGCCAAGATTGGACTAGCGGGGGAGACGAGCAGTTCTTC.